The clone carrying this T cell receptor (beta chain) was observed many times. Its antigen is currently unknown. From cryopreserved PBMCs came roughly 2 micrograms of genomic DNA used for TCR beta libraries. CDR1 SGHVS and CDR2 FNYEAQ come from the germline V gene. The CDR3 sequence is 15 residues long. V gave up 1 base and J gave up 3 bases; unmatched junction bases: 2. The record originates from a study of cytotoxic CD8 clonotypes in ibrutinib-treated CLL. The wider study: Response samples followed a median about 12 months of treatment, range 6 to 36.

Sequencing was performed with immunoSEQ multiplex PCR; in TCRdb, only in-frame clones are kept and a portion is missing. The sample consists of approximately 57,000 clones, approximately 60% of them appearing once. Study-level points and caveats: Samples were collected at differing times from sustained-remission and progressing patients. At progression, clonality fell back toward baseline after rising at ibrutinib response.

The chain recombines TRBV7-6 with TRBJ2-3, with TRBD2 matching over 9 bases. Sequenced material: PBMCs, taken after 24 months of ibrutinib treatment. The receptor comes from a human donor with chronic lymphocytic leukemia. CDR3 in amino acids: CASSLGGGETDTQYF. CDR3 nucleotide sequence: TGTGCCAGCAGCTTAGGCGGGGGGGAGACAGATACGCAGTATTTT.